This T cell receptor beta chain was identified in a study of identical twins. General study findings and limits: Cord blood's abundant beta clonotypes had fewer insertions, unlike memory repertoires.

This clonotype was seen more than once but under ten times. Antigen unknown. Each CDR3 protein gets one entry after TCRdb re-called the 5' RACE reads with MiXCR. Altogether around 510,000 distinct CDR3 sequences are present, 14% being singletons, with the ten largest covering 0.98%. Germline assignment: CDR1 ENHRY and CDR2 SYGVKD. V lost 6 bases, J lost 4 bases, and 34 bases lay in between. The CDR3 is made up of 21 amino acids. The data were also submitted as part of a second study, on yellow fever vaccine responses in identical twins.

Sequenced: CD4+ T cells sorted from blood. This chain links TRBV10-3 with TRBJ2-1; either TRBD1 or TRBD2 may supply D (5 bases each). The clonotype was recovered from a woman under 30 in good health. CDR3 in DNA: TGTGCCATCAGCCCGGGACCCCTACGAGGGCCTGTAGGGATCCCGTACAATGAGCAGTTCTTC. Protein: CAISPGPLRGPVGIPYNEQFF.